The clone carrying this T cell receptor beta chain was observed a few times. This CDR3 has 12 residues. V shed 8 bases and J shed 2 bases, with 10 bases lying between them. Germline V gives CDR1 MNHEY, CDR2 SMNVEV (reference sequence). Using a J-beta primer mix together with a sample-barcoded 5' primer, a second PCR was run for about 6 to 11 cycles. Each cDNA molecule carried a tag from a template-switch adaptor that contained 12 random nucleotides. Per sample, CDR3-containing paired-end reads numbered at least 2.5 million. Each CDR3 protein gets one entry after TCRdb re-called the 5' RACE reads with MiXCR. The sample has 850,000 to 1,300,000 distinct CDR3 sequences; 35% to 50% are singletons. This specimen comes from a study of blood T cells in healthy people across ages. Those donating, healthy Caucasian individuals from Russia, were aged about 6 to 95.

The clonotype comes from a woman between 55 and 75 years old in good health. The chain recombines TRBV27 with TRBJ2-7; no reliable D call. Sequenced material: blood. The CDR3 DNA reads as TGTGCCAGCTGGGCAGGAGCCTACGAGCAGTACTTC. This gives the protein CASWAGAYEQYF.